The present TCR beta chain was sequenced within a study of blood T cell repertoires in COVID-19. Data came from immunoSEQ multiplex PCR; TCRdb stores just in-frame clones and leaves some out. This table has about 75,000 clones, 88% appearing once. This clone showed up just once. The CDR3 totals 15 residues. Trimming took 0 bases from V and 7 from J, leaving 13 bases between them. Looked up from germline, CDR1 is SGHDT and CDR2 is YYEEEE. Sequenced input: peripheral blood. The chain has TRBV5-6 and TRBJ1-4, with a tentative D call TRBD1 (5 bases). This receptor was obtained from a human donor in a cohort sampled during active COVID-19. CDR3 protein: CASSLAGRGSEKLFF. The DNA of the CDR3 is TGTGCCAGCAGCTTGGCCGGTAGGGGAAGTGAAAAACTGTTTTTT.